Here is one T cell receptor beta chain with its context. As yet, its antigen is unknown. These data originate in a study of cytomegalovirus exposure and HLA in healthy donors. In the PCR, 60 Vbeta and 13 Jbeta primers were used. Generated by immunoSEQ multiplex PCR, the TCRdb table keeps only in-frame clones and is missing some. The table has about 120,000 clones, roughly 80% seen once. Germline V lookup: CDR1 SGHTA, CDR2 FQGNSA. The V gene lost 4 bases and the J gene lost 6 bases, with 13 bases spanning the gap. The CDR3 spans 14 residues. Study observations and caveats: Among the CMV-associated chains, a few were confirmed in vitro as specific for CMV antigens. Accurate predictions that matched the HLA-A and HLA-B alleles of most subjects were reportedly made from TCR beta sequences. Some V segments could not be told apart, so they were left out, TRBV6-2 and TRBV6-3 among them.

The gene calls are TRBV7-2 and TRBJ2-1; D remains unclear. Sequencing was done on a sample of PBMCs. This receptor was identified in a young man in good health and CMV-seropositive. The CDR3 DNA is TGTGCCAGCAGCTCCTTTAGCAATTTCAATGAGCAGTTCTTC. Protein: CASSSFSNFNEQFF. The full variable domain, with the rest looked up from reference TRBV7-2 and TRBJ2-1, is GAGVSQSPSNKVTEKGKDVELRCDPISGHTALYWYRQSLGQGLEFLIYFQGNSAPDKSGLPSDRFSAERTGGSVSTLTIQRTQQEDSAVYLCASSSFSNFNEQFFGPGTRLTVL.